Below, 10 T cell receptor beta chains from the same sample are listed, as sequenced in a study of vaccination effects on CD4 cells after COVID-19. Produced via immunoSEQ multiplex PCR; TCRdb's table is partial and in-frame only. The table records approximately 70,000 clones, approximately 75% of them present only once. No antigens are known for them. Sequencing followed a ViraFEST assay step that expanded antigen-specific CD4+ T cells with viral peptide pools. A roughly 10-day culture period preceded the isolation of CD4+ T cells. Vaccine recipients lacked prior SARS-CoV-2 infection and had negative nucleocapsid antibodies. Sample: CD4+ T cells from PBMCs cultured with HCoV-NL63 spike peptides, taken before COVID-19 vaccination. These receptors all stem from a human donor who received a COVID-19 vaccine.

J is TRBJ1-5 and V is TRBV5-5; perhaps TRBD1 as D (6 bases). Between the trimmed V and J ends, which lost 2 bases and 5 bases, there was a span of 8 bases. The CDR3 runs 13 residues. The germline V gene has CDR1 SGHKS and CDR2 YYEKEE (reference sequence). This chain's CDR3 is CASSLQGDQPQHF. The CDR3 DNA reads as TGTGCCAGCAGCTTACAGGGAGATCAGCCCCAGCATTTT.

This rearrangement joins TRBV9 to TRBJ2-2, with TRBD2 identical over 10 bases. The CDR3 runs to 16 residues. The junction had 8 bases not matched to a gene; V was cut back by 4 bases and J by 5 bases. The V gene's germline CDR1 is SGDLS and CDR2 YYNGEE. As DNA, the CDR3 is TGTGCCAGCAGCCTCAGGAGCGGGGGGGCAACCGGGGAGCTGTTTTTT. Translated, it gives CASSLRSGGATGELFF.

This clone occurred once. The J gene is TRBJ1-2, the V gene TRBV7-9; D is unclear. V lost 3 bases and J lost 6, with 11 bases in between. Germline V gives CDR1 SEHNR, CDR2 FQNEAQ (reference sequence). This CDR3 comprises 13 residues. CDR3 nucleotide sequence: TGTGCCAGCAGCTTTCAGGTAGCAGATGGCTACACCTTC. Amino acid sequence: CASSFQVADGYTF.

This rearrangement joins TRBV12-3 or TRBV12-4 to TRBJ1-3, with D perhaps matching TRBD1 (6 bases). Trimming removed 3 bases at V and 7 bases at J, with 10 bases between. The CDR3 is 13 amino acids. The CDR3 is CASSFTGGNTIYF. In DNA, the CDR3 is TGTGCCAGCAGTTTTACGGGGGGCAACACCATATATTTT.

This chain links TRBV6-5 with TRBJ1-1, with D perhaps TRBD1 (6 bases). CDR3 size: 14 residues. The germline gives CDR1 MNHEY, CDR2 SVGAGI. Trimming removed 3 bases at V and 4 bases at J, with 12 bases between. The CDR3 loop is CASSYRQARTEAFF. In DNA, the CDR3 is TGTGCCAGCAGTTATCGACAGGCCCGCACTGAAGCTTTCTTT.

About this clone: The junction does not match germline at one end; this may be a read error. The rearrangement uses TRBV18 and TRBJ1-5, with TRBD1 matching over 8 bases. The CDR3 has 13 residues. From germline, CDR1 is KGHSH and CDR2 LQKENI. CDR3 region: CASSPQGDQPQHF. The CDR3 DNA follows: TGTGCCAGCTCTCCACAGGGGGATCAGCCCCAGCATTTT.

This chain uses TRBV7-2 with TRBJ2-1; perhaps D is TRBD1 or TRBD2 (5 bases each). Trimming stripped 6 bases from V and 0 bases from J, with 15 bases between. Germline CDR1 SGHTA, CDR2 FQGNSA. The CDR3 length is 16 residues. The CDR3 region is CASRRGWASSYNEQFF. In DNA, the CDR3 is TGTGCCAGCAGGAGGGGTTGGGCGAGCTCCTACAATGAGCAGTTCTTC. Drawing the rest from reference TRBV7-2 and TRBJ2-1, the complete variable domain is GAGVSQSPSNKVTEKGKDVELRCDPISGHTALYWYRQSLGQGLEFLIYFQGNSAPDKSGLPSDRFSAERTGGSVSTLTIQRTQQEDSAVYLCASRRGWASSYNEQFFGPGTRLTVL.

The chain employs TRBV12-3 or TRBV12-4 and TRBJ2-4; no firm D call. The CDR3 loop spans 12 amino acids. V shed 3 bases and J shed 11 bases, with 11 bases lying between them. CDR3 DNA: TGTGCCAGCAGTTTTGATCGTCGACTTCAGTACTTC. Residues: CASSFDRRLQYF.

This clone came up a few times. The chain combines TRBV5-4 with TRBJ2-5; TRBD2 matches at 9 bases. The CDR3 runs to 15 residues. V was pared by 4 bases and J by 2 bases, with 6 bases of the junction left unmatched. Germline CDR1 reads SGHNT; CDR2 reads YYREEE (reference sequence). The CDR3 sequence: CASSGKTSGQETQYF. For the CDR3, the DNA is TGTGCCAGCAGCGGTAAAACTAGCGGGCAAGAGACCCAGTACTTC.

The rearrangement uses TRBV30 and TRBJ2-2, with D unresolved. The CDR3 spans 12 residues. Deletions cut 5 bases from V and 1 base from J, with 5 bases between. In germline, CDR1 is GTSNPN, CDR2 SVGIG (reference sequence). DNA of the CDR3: TGTGCCTGGGTTCAGAACACCGGGGAGCTGTTTTTT. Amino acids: CAWVQNTGELFF. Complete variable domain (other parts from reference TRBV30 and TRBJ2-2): SQTIHQWPATLVQPVGSPLSLECTVEGTSNPNLYWYRQAAGRGLQLLFYSVGIGQISSEVPQNLSASRPQDRQFILSSKKLLLSDSGFYLCAWVQNTGELFFGEGSRLTVL.